This TCR beta chain stems from a study of shared clonotypes between healthy human individuals. Looking at the study overall: The donors, two women and a few men, were aged 18 to 49.

Trimming took 5 bases from V and 6 from J; bases not matched to a gene: 5. CDR1 and CDR2 (germline): SGHAT, FQNNGV. CDR3 length: 15 amino acids. Both subsets, CD45RA+ naive and CD45RA-negative memory, were split from the CD4+ cells. Sequencing was at deep level. Method: immunoSEQ multiplex PCR; TCRdb's copy keeps in-frame clones and lacks some. This table holds about 2.4 million clones, 93% found once. What was sequenced was naive CD4+ T cells from PBMCs. Subset indicated: CD45RA+ positively selected. This sequence originates from a man between 18 and 29 years old in good health. Some clones in this sample may be carry-over from other donors' samples. The V gene is TRBV11-2, the J gene TRBJ2-1; TRBD2 aligns across 12 bases. The CDR3 region is CASSIASGRVNEQFF. The CDR3 DNA is TGTGCCAGCAGCATAGCTAGCGGGAGGGTCAATGAGCAGTTCTTC.